These T cell receptor beta chains were read from a single sample in a study of OX40 agonist ivuxolimab in advanced cancers. Sequenced by immunoSEQ multiplex PCR; TCRdb stores in-frame clones only, minus some. The repertoire has about 82,000 clones, roughly 85% of them found once; the top ten carry about 2.3%. The sequencing used CD4+ or CD8+ T cells sorted from blood, collected in a trial of the OX40 agonist ivuxolimab. The source is an adult with an advanced solid tumor such as melanoma, head and neck, liver or kidney cancer. CDR3s include the opening cysteine and the closing phenylalanine or tryptophan. Fields, in order: V gene, J gene, D gene, clone size, CDR3 protein, CDR3 DNA. D genes are given only for firm matches. Only part of the rows carry a size: once, few, many, or a class if the clone is expanded.

TRBV5-6	TRBJ2-5	NA	NA	CASSTGPPPETQYF	TGTGCCAGCAGCACGGGACCTCCACCGGAGACCCAGTACTTC
TRBV10-1	TRBJ2-2	NA	NA	CASSEPRGVRENTGELFF	TGCGCCAGCAGTGAGCCGAGAGGGGTCAGAGAGAACACCGGGGAGCTGTTTTTT
TRBV11-3	TRBJ1-1	TRBD1	NA	CASSLGTGFETEAFF	TGTGCCAGCAGCTTAGGGACAGGGTTTGAAACTGAAGCTTTCTTT
TRBV5-5	TRBJ1-1	NA	NA	CASALQGVGWTEAFF	TGTGCCAGCGCACTCCAGGGAGTGGGGTGGACTGAAGCTTTCTTT
TRBV9	TRBJ2-1	NA	NA	CASSVTGTVDNEQFF	TGTGCCAGCAGCGTGACCGGGACGGTTGACAATGAGCAGTTCTTC
TRBV7-2	TRBJ1-4	TRBD1	few	CASSLVPGQGNEKLFF	TGTGCCAGCAGCTTAGTTCCTGGACAGGGTAATGAAAAACTGTTTTTT
TRBV30	TRBJ1-1	NA	NA	CAWSVGIGQTEAFF	TGTGCCTGGAGTGTAGGGATCGGGCAGACTGAAGCTTTCTTT
TRBV5-6	TRBJ1-2	NA	NA	CASSGGGAGYGYTF	TGTGCCAGCAGCGGGGGAGGTGCGGGCTATGGCTACACCTTC
TRBV2	TRBJ2-3	TRBD2	NA	CATGGMWADTQYF	TGTGCCACCGGGGGGATGTGGGCAGATACGCAGTATTTT
TRBV7-9	TRBJ2-1	TRBD2	once	CASSPSGTSGGIVIF	TGTGCCAGCAGCCCATCTGGGACTAGCGGGGGCATAGTGATCTTC
TRBV5-1	TRBJ2-2	NA	NA	CASSLYTGELFF	TGCGCCAGCAGCCTATACACCGGGGAGCTGTTTTTT
TRBV6-5	TRBJ1-1	NA	NA	CASSSPAENTEAFF	TGTGCCAGCAGTTCCCCGGCGGAGAACACTGAAGCTTTCTTT
TRBV5-6	TRBJ2-3	NA	NA	CASSLVRGGKDTQYF	TGTGCCAGCAGCTTGGTAAGGGGAGGAAAAGATACGCAGTATTTT
TRBV2	TRBJ2-3	NA	few	CASSEQLDTQYF	TGTGCCAGCAGTGAGCAGTTAGATACGCAGTATTTT
TRBV7-2	TRBJ1-1	NA	NA	CASSSEPALASTEAFF	TGTGCCAGCAGCTCCGAACCAGCGCTAGCGTCCACTGAAGCTTTCTTT
TRBV19	TRBJ2-1	NA	NA	CASSIDRVLSYNEQFF	TGTGCCAGTAGTATAGATCGGGTGCTATCCTACAATGAGCAGTTCTTC
TRBV5-1	TRBJ1-1	NA	once	CASSLELGTEAFF	TGCGCCAGCAGCTTGGAATTGGGCACTGAAGCTTTCTTT
TRBV4-1	TRBJ1-1	NA	NA	CASSQVGGRAFF	TGCGCCAGCAGCCAAGTCGGCGGGAGAGCTTTCTTT
TRBV6-5	TRBJ1-1	NA	NA	CASRRQVGEAFF	TGTGCCAGCAGGAGACAGGTCGGGGAAGCTTTCTTT
TRBV19	TRBJ1-2	NA	NA	CASSNPGNEFGYTF	TGTGCCAGTAGTAATCCAGGGAACGAATTTGGCTACACCTTC
TRBV2	TRBJ2-7	NA	NA	CASSVDRIYYEQYF	TGTGCCAGCAGTGTGGATAGAATTTACTACGAGCAGTACTTC
TRBV30	TRBJ2-2	NA	NA	CAWQEPGRELFF	TGTGCCTGGCAGGAGCCGGGGAGGGAGCTGTTTTTT